This TCR beta chain was sequenced for a study of blood T cells in healthy people across ages (dated by TCRdb to the mid-2010s). For the study in its entirety: In model experiments, template switching captured about one uniquely barcoded TCR beta cDNA molecule for every two T cells. The donors were split into four age groups: young (average around 15 years), middle-aged (roughly 39), aged (over 55) and long-lived (over 75). The study analyzed two additional independent replicas of 1 million unique cDNA reads from the same blood draw for two donors, one aged 18 to 30 and one aged 80 or older. To avoid experimental bias, donors of different ages were spread randomly across the sequencing lanes. To track age-related changes in TCR beta repertoire diversity, the study relied on deep sequencing normalized with unique cDNA molecular identifiers. Here is what the overall study found, with its caveats: Compared with the aged group, the long-lived group had more naive CD4+ T cells, fewer expanded clones and increased TCR diversity, suggesting age selection. Because the CMV infection status of the donors was unknown, age-related changes in expanded clonotypes may potentially have been confounded. Estimates of total diversity based on one million sequenced T cells were considered lower bounds and underestimates. A strong correlation was found between observed TCR beta diversity and the percentage of naive T cells measured by flow cytometry. Observed TCR beta diversity per million T cells fell roughly linearly with age, and a significant reduction was already apparent by age around 40. Because profiling used bulk unsorted PBMCs, naive and antigen-experienced compartments could not be compared conclusively.

Systemically healthy Caucasian individuals from Russia, some 36 in total and aged roughly 6 to 95 years, were included as donors. Each donor gave about 11 milliliters of peripheral blood, drawn into EDTA-treated Vacutainer tubes. Ficoll-Paque density-gradient centrifugation was used to isolate PBMCs, with at least 6.5 million per sample. Trizol reagent was used to extract total RNA from PBMCs, with at least 6 micrograms per sample. Naive CD45RAhigh/CD27high T cell percentages were measured by flow cytometry on a PBMC aliquot from every donor. The CDR3 starts with the cysteine, ends with the phenylalanine, and has 15 residues. The retained sequence is limited to the CDR3, 45 bases, with the frame set at the first base. Reading the germline V gene (reference sequence) gives CDR1 LNHNV and CDR2 YYDKDF. A distance of 11 bases separates the germline ends of V and J, which lose 1 base and 2 bases respectively.

About this clonotype itself: The antigen this receptor binds is unknown. No base quality information exists; no much larger clone differs at one position.

Library creation used 5' RACE. Instrument on record: Illumina HiSeq 2500. The second PCR ran for roughly 7 to 11 cycles and used a J-beta primer mix along with a sample-barcoded 5' primer. Each TCR beta cDNA molecule received a unique molecular identifier from a template-switch 5' adaptor carrying 12 random nucleotides. Each sample yielded at least 2.5 million CDR3-containing paired-end reads. First-strand cDNA was synthesized from all RNA with the Mint cDNA synthesis kit, primed by a TRBC-specific oligonucleotide. Following uracil-DNA glycosylase treatment, a first 18-cycle PCR with universal primers M1SS and BC2_uni_R was performed on all cDNA. As for how the authors treated the data: For normalization, 1 million high-quality reads were randomly selected from each sample, with every read carrying a distinct molecular identifier. Reads with shared molecular identifiers were discarded instead of being binned into consensus sequences. MiTCR, with a Q25 quality threshold and the strictest error-elimination algorithm, was used for CDR3 identification, clonotype clustering and error correction. A nonparametric unseen species model with Euler transformation was used to estimate lower-bound total TCR beta diversity. TCRdb reworked the public reads: Q25 trimming with fastp, MiXCR clone assembly, productive beta chains retained. Identical CDR3 protein sequences are pooled into one entry, listed with their most common genes and DNA. The V and J calls were not made by the authors but by TCRdb's processing. Present in this sample are over a million distinct CDR3 sequences, under 55% of which were seen just once. The ten largest clones capture approximately 19% of the sample.

The sequence links TRBV15 to TRBJ2-5; TRBD1 is a weak D gene call, 6 bases matching. The TCR comes from an older woman in good health. Sequencing used blood. The nucleotides read TGTGCCACCAGCAGAGTGACGCAGGGGCAAGAGACCCAGTACTTC. Its protein reads: CATSRVTQGQETQYF.